Following are 10 T cell receptor beta chains from one sample sequenced in a study of tissue T cells after allogeneic stem cell transplantation. Time point indicated: mouse harvest day 14 after allogeneic transplant. Tail vein injection delivered 10^7 T-cell-depleted bone marrow cells and 10^6 splenic CD5+ T cells. The repertoire was sequenced with immunoSEQ multiplex PCR; TCRdb's copy has only in-frame clones and lacks some. The repertoire consists of over 7,000 clones, with 35% to 40% occurring once and the leading ten covering 4.5% to 5.5%. Sequenced material: skin. The receptors shown here come from a female BALB/c mouse given C57BL/6 T cells with graft-versus-host disease after an allogeneic hematopoietic cell transplant.

In regard to this clone: One end of the junction does not line up with germline, which may come from a read error. The listed genes are named as in mouse. The read stops 1 residue short of the end of the CDR3; the missing end is completed from the germline J gene. Other DNA sequences of this sample code for an identical CDR3. The chain employs TRBV26 and TRBJ1-2; 9 bases align to TRBD1. This CDR3 contains 15 residues. The germline V gene has CDR1 KGHPV and CDR2 FQNQEV (reference sequence). CDR3 DNA (partial): TGTGCCAGCAGCCTGTCGGGGACAGGGAACTCCGACTACACC. Its protein product is CASSLSGTGNSDYT. The CDR3 reads in full as CASSLSGTGNSDYTF.

Details on this clone: The gene names here belong to mouse. The DNA ends 1 residue before the CDR3 does, and the rest of the CDR3 is filled in from the germline J gene. The rearrangement links TRBV26 to TRBJ1-3; D is uncertain. V was clipped by 4 bases and J by 0 bases, with 10 bases between them. Germline V CDR1 and CDR2: KGHPV, FQNQEV (reference sequence). The CDR3 runs to 15 residues. The CDR3 here is CASSPGLFSGNTLYF. CDR3 bases read: TGTGCCAGCAGTCCCGGACTCTTTTCTGGAAATACGCTCTAT.

By share, this clone counts as medium-sized (0.01 to 0.1%). Gene and germline names: mouse. Read coverage stops 1 residue before the CDR3 terminus; the germline J gene supplies the remainder. The rearrangement links TRBV23 to TRBJ1-2; TRBD1 is taken as the D call from the table, unchecked against the DNA. The CDR3 covers 13 residues. Germline loops: CDR1 KGHTA, CDR2 FQNQQP. The CDR3 is CSSSQTGYSDYTF. Partial CDR3 DNA: TGCTCCAGCAGTCAGACAGGGTACTCCGACTACACC.

This clone is medium-sized by share. Germline and genes: mouse. The DNA ends 1 residue before the CDR3 does, and the rest of the CDR3 is filled in from the germline J gene. The chain uses TRBV1 and TRBJ2-7, with D possibly being TRBD1 (6 bases). The germline V gene encodes CDR1 NSQYPW and CDR2 LRSPGD (reference sequence). The germline V and J ends were trimmed by 3 bases and 0 bases, with 9 bases remaining between them. CDR3 length equals 14 residues. The CDR3 region is CTCSARDISYEQYF. The CDR3 DNA, read in part, is TGCACCTGCAGTGCTCGGGACATCTCCTATGAACAGTAC.

This clone was detected only a few times. Here the gene names and germline are mouse. The read ends 1 residue early relative to the CDR3; the germline J gene fills the gap. This chain connects TRBV23 to TRBJ2-2; TRBD1 is taken as the D call from the table, unchecked against the DNA. The CDR3 has 15 residues. Germline assignment: CDR1 KGHTA and CDR2 FQNQQP. The part of the CDR3 DNA that was read is TGCTCCAGCAGTCCCGGGACAGTAAACACCGGGCAGCTCTAC. Its translation: CSSSPGTVNTGQLY. The whole CDR3 sequence is CSSSPGTVNTGQLYF.

This clone has only a few counts. The germline and genes are mouse ones. Within the sample, other DNA sequences also encode this same CDR3. CDR3 DNA (partial): TGTGCCAGCAGTCGACAGTATAATTCGCCCCTCTAC. As protein: CASSRQYNSPLY. The full-length CDR3 reads as CASSRQYNSPLYF. The J gene is TRBJ1-6, the V gene TRBV26; D is perhaps TRBD1 (5 bases). The CDR3 end is not reached by the read, which stops 1 residue before it; the germline J gene fills it in. TRBJ1-6 qualifies as an ORF whose function is uncertain. The CDR3 runs to 13 residues. Looked up from germline, CDR1 is KGHPV and CDR2 is FQNQEV (reference sequence). V was cut by 4 bases and J by 4 bases, with 5 bases left in between.

A note on this clone: Genes and germline come from the mouse. The read ends 1 residue early relative to the CDR3; the germline J gene fills the gap. Other nucleotide sequences from this sample produce the same CDR3. The chain couples TRBV26 to TRBJ1-4; D is unclear. CDR1 and CDR2 (germline): KGHPV, FQNQEV (reference sequence). The V end lost 3 bases, the J end lost 4 bases, and 6 bases lay between the germline ends. This CDR3 region has 13 residues. The CDR3 loop is CASSLGLNERLFF. CDR3 DNA, as far as it was read: TGTGCCAGCAGTCTCGGACTCAACGAAAGATTATTT.

As for this clone: The gene names here belong to mouse. The read ends 1 residue early relative to the CDR3; the germline J gene fills the gap. This chain joins TRBV13-3 and TRBJ2-5; the D gene is possibly TRBD1 (6 bases). CDR3 length: 14 residues. V was clipped by 1 base and J by 2 bases, with 8 bases between them. Germline lookup yields CDR1 NNHDY and CDR2 SYVADS. This CDR3 reads CASSDWDIQDTQYF. The sequenced part of the CDR3 DNA is TGTGCCAGCAGTGATTGGGACATCCAAGACACCCAGTAC.

Note on this clone: Gene names refer to mouse genes. From the germline J gene comes the end of the CDR3, since the read stops 1 residue before it. This rearrangement joins TRBV20 to TRBJ2-7, with D perhaps TRBD1 or TRBD2 (5 bases each). The CDR3 has 11 amino acids. Trimming shortened V by 5 bases and J by 4 bases, and 9 bases separated the two germline ends. The germline CDR1 and CDR2 sequences are GFQATS and STVNSAI. The sequenced CDR3 bases are TGTGGTGCTGGACGGGGGTATGAACAGTAC. This gives the protein CGAGRGYEQY. The full CDR3 reads CGAGRGYEQYF.

This clone was seen only a few times. Gene and germline names: mouse. With the read ending 1 residue before the CDR3 end, the germline J gene is used to fill in that end. J is TRBJ1-1 and V is TRBV26; 9 bases are shared with TRBD1. Per germline, CDR1 KGHPV and CDR2 FQNQEV (reference sequence). The V segment lost 4 bases and the J segment 7 bases; nucleotides outside the gene matches: 4. The CDR3 has 13 residues. The part of the CDR3 DNA that was read is TGTGCCAGCAGTCGGGACAGGGAGGGAGAAGTCTTC. Protein product: CASSRDREGEVF. The whole CDR3 protein reads CASSRDREGEVFF.